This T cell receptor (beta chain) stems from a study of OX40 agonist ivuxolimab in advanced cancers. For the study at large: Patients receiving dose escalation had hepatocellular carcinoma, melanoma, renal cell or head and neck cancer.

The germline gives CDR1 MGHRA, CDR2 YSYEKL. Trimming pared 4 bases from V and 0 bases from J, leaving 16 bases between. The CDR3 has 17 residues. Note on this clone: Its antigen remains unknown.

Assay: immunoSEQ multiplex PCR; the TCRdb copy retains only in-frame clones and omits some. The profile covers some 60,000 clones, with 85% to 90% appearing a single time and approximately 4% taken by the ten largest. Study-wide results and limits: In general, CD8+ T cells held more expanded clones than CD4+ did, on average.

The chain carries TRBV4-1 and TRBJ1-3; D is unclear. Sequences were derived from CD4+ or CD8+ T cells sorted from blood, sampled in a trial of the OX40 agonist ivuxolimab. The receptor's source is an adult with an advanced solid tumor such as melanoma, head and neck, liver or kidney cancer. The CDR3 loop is CASSPDRAQLSGNTIYF. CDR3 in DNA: TGCGCCAGCAGCCCAGACCGGGCACAGCTCTCTGGAAACACCATATATTTT.